This T cell receptor beta chain was sequenced in a study of blood T cell repertoires in COVID-19. Study background: PBMCs, B-cell-depleted T cells, or T cells provided the cDNA or gDNA that made up the material.

CDR3 length: 14 residues. Between the trimmed V and J ends, which lost 2 bases and 1 base, there was a span of 9 bases. Germline V CDR1 and CDR2: SGHTA, FQGNSA. Clones were read by immunoSEQ multiplex PCR, and TCRdb kept only the in-frame ones, dropping some. The table records about 210,000 clones, more than 75% of them present only once. The cohort comprised adults aged 18 to 89 years residing in approximately 25 US areas. The sample taken for sequencing was PBMCs or T cells enriched from blood (not recorded which). This chain uses TRBV7-2 with TRBJ2-7; D ambiguous. The clonotype originates from a man aged 35 to 55 with acute COVID-19. The CDR3 loop is CASSLSRVSYEQYF. Here the CDR3 DNA reads TGTGCCAGCAGCTTAAGTCGGGTTTCCTACGAGCAGTACTTC.